Sequencing of this T cell receptor beta chain was carried out in a study of T-cell reconstitution after alpha-beta-depleted transplantation in children. The CDR3 length is 14 residues. Germline V CDR1 and CDR2: LNHNV, YYDKDF (reference sequence). V lost 1 base, J lost 7 bases, and 11 bases lay in between. TCRbeta library preparation incorporated unique molecular identifiers. TCRdb redid the calling of the PCR reads with MiXCR, one entry per CDR3 protein. The repertoire holds hundreds of thousands of distinct CDR3 sequences, with 13% as singletons. The V gene is TRBV15, the J gene TRBJ2-1; D tentatively fits TRBD1 or TRBD2 (5 bases each). This TCR derives from a male patient under 18 who had a stem cell transplant for acute myeloid leukemia, so the T cells may come from the graft donor. The sample consisted of PBMCs, mostly from graft donor cells, taken 360 days after TCRalphabeta/CD19-depleted stem cell transplant. The CDR3 sequence: CATSRGGVTNEQFF. The DNA of the CDR3 is TGTGCCACCAGCAGAGGAGGGGTCACAAATGAGCAGTTCTTC.